These T cell receptor beta chains were read from a single sample in a study of cytomegalovirus exposure and HLA in healthy donors. Only in-frame clones appear in the TCRdb table, and some are missing; sequencing was by immunoSEQ multiplex PCR. The sample has 71,000 or so clones, approximately 94% seen once; the top ten hold roughly 0.94%. The material sequenced was PBMCs. These receptors came from a woman aged 18-30 years in good health and CMV-seronegative. The CDR3 runs from the conserved cysteine through the conserved F or W. Each record gives: J gene, D gene, clone size, V gene, CDR3 protein, CDR3 DNA. The D gene is left open where the match is weak. Size tells how often a clone was seen (once, few, many) or the class of an expanded clone, and some rows leave it out.

TRBJ1-2 | - | - | TRBV2 | CASSEEDEGVNYGYTF | TGTGCCAGCAGTGAAGAAGATGAGGGGGTTAACTATGGCTACACCTTC
TRBJ2-3 | TRBD2 | - | TRBV28 | CASTLRGLGPQDTQYF | TGTGCCAGCACCTTGAGGGGACTAGGGCCCCAGGATACGCAGTATTTT
TRBJ2-1 | TRBD2 | - | TRBV29-1 | CSVEYPGGSYEQFF | TGCAGCGTTGAATATCCGGGGGGGTCCTATGAGCAGTTCTTC
TRBJ2-1 | - | - | TRBV18 | CASSAPDNEQFF | TGTGCCAGCTCAGCTCCGGACAATGAGCAGTTCTTC
TRBJ1-2 | - | - | TRBV4-3 | CASTRGGSPDYGYTF | TGCGCCAGCACCCGTGGCGGGAGTCCGGACTATGGCTACACCTTC
TRBJ1-1 | - | - | TRBV6-5 | CASSPVGGRLTEAFF | TGTGCCAGCAGCCCGGTGGGAGGGAGGTTGACTGAAGCTTTCTTT
TRBJ2-7 | - | - | TRBV11-2 | CASSLRVGEQYF | TGTGCCAGCAGCCTCAGGGTGGGCGAGCAGTACTTC
TRBJ2-5 | TRBD2 | - | TRBV5-4 | CASSSTSGQETQYF | TGTGCCAGCAGCTCCACTAGCGGGCAAGAGACCCAGTACTTC
TRBJ2-3 | TRBD2 | - | TRBV7-6 | CASSSGPAGDWTDTQYF | TGTGCCAGCAGCTCGGGCCCAGCGGGAGATTGGACAGATACGCAGTATTTT
TRBJ2-5 | - | - | TRBV11-2 | CASSLVRGETQYF | TGTGCCAGCAGCTTAGTTAGGGGAGAGACCCAGTACTTC
TRBJ2-7 | TRBD1 | - | TRBV7-8 | CASSQGTGDYYEQYF | TGTGCCAGCAGCCAAGGCACAGGGGATTACTACGAGCAGTACTTC
TRBJ1-2 | TRBD1 | - | TRBV19 | CASMRQGWDGYTF | TGTGCCAGTATGAGACAGGGTTGGGATGGCTACACCTTC
TRBJ1-1 | - | - | TRBV5-4 | CASSSQGRTEAFF | TGTGCCAGCAGCTCGCAGGGTCGCACTGAAGCTTTCTTT
TRBJ2-2 | TRBD2 | - | TRBV7-9 | CASSLARLAGNISSGELFF | TGTGCCAGCAGCTTAGCTCGACTAGCGGGAAATATCTCTTCCGGGGAGCTGTTTTTT
TRBJ2-1 | - | - | TRBV15 | CATSRDRGQGSRFF | TGTGCCACCAGCAGAGATCGTGGCCAGGGATCTCGGTTCTTC
TRBJ1-4 | TRBD1 | - | TRBV5-6 | CASSLGVRDRVNEKLFF | TGTGCCAGCAGCTTGGGGGTCCGGGACAGGGTAAATGAAAAACTGTTTTTT
TRBJ1-6 | - | - | TRBV5-8 | CASSLVAAGNSPLHF | TGTGCCAGCAGCTTGGTAGCAGCTGGGAATTCACCCCTCCACTTT
TRBJ2-2 | TRBD2 | - | TRBV27 | CASSLAGGHTGELFF | TGTGCCAGCAGCCTAGCGGGAGGGCACACCGGGGAGCTGTTTTTT
TRBJ2-3 | - | - | TRBV5-1 | CASSPWGPDTQYF | TGCGCCAGCAGCCCGTGGGGGCCAGATACGCAGTATTTT
TRBJ2-3 | TRBD2 | - | TRBV2 | CASMASGRTSTDTQYF | TGTGCCAGCATGGCTAGCGGGAGGACTAGCACAGATACGCAGTATTTT
TRBJ1-1 | - | - | TRBV19 | CASSIDGENTEAFF | TGTGCCAGTAGTATAGACGGAGAGAACACTGAAGCTTTCTTT
TRBJ1-2 | TRBD1 | - | TRBV12-5 | CASGYSWDRDKGYTF | TGTGCTAGTGGTTACTCCTGGGACAGGGATAAAGGCTACACCTTC
TRBJ1-3 | - | - | TRBV29-1 | CSVDPGLENTIYF | TGCAGCGTTGATCCAGGGTTAGAAAACACCATATATTTT
TRBJ1-2 | TRBD1 | - | TRBV4-2 | CASSPGTALNYGYTF | TGTGCCAGCAGCCCCGGGACAGCTCTTAACTATGGCTACACCTTC
TRBJ2-2 | TRBD2 | - | TRBV4-1 | CASSQEASGLRTGELFF | TGCGCCAGCAGCCAAGAGGCTAGCGGGTTAAGGACCGGGGAGCTGTTTTTT
TRBJ2-5 | TRBD2 | few | TRBV6-1 | CASSEISGRGGETQYF | TGTGCCAGCAGTGAAATCAGCGGGAGAGGGGGGGAGACCCAGTACTTC